One TCR beta chain is described in this entry. What it binds is not known. The record originates from a study of T cells in Graves' hyperthyroidism and ophthalmopathy. Study-level results: Also found in blood were most expanded thyroid clonotypes above 0.001.

Diagnosis of hyperthyroidism was new in patients aged 18 to 65, and its duration was under 2 months. A patient was excluded if there was uncontrolled infection, other autoimmune disease, pregnancy or lactation. Thyroid ultrasound and orbital computed tomography, with clinical symptoms and serum thyroxine and TRAb, informed diagnoses. The source material, RNA transcripts, was used to amplify TCR beta CDR3 regions. With the HTBI primer set, the TCR CDR3 went through a first round of RT-PCR. TCRdb used MiXCR to reprocess the multiplex PCR reads, holding one entry per CDR3 protein. The top ten hold 5.3% of the sample, which has about 420,000 distinct CDR3 sequences, around 13% seen once. V was pared by 5 bases and J by 9 bases, with 16 bases between. Per the germline V gene, CDR1 is SQVTM and CDR2 is ANQGSEA. The CDR3 spans 12 residues.

What was sequenced was blood. The V and J genes are TRBV29-1 and TRBJ1-2; no firm D call. This receptor was obtained from a woman under 30 with Graves' hyperthyroidism. The chain's CDR3 is CSVQTRLGRYTF. The CDR3 DNA follows: TGCAGCGTTCAAACTCGATTAGGGCGCTACACCTTC.